A selection of T cell receptor beta chains follows, all from one sample in a study of T-cell memory formation after mild COVID-19. TCRdb passed the 5' RACE reads through MiXCR, listing each CDR3 protein once. This sample has more than 250,000 distinct CDR3 sequences; 16% occur once, and the top ten carry roughly 21%. Sequencing was carried out using PBMCs or a T cell subset sorted from them (not recorded which). Receptors originate from a man aged 18 to 30 who had mild COVID-19 (a few samples of this study predate the infection). Cell type and time point are not known. Both conserved end residues are part of each CDR3. Size values are once, few and many counts, or a class for expanded clones, and some rows have none.

NA	TRBV20-1	CSAREVDRRNTEAFF
NA	TRBV12-3/TRBV12-4	CASSLDLQGSTDTQYF
many	TRBV18	CASSPRQAEGYTF
NA	TRBV5-1	CASSLTGQGSVPLHF
NA	TRBV7-2	CASSLTQGVGHGYTF
NA	TRBV4-1	CASSQEGWTAAETQYF
NA	TRBV6-6	CASSPRNGYTF
NA	TRBV7-9	CASTLGQLNTEAFF
few	TRBV4-3	CASSQLPVFHQPQHF
NA	TRBV5-1	CASSTWTGTNTEAFF
few	TRBV10-3	CAIQGIYYGYTF
few	TRBV2	CASSDMGQGAEYEQYF
many	TRBV2	CASNSGWSGANVLTF
NA	TRBV7-2	CASSLAQVGEKLFF
NA	TRBV5-1	CASRATRDSLWGTNEKLFF
NA	TRBV6-1	CASKRWDARSEDQPQHF
few	TRBV7-2	CASSPAGQAYGYTF
NA	TRBV25-1	CASSALAGASTDTQYF
NA	TRBV10-2	CASSDLHGLAGGAKNIQYF
few	TRBV7-9	CASSSAMWETQYF
NA	TRBV5-3	CARSWTYRGTPYGYTF
NA	TRBV5-1	CASSLFVQGNTEAFF
few	TRBV6-6	CASSWATGGTEAFF
few	TRBV4-2	CASSRGTGPTYEQYF
few	TRBV18	CASSPILNSYEQYF
NA	TRBV10-3	CAISGSGGPTDTQYF
few	TRBV6-5	CASISIGGGGVNTEAFF
few	TRBV7-2	CASSLAMYQETQYF
NA	TRBV9	CASSVSGTGGTGELFF
NA	TRBV7-6	CASSLEGGAGEQFF
NA	TRBV9	CASSGQGAGKAAFF
NA	TRBV6-5	CASRTLGGGFGYTF
few	TRBV7-6	CASSLELAPYNEQFF
NA	TRBV3-1	CASSQEQGRRGEQFF
NA	TRBV5-6	CASNPRGVRAKYEQFF
many	TRBV5-1	CASSPSPQETQYF